This record looks at one T cell receptor beta chain sequence and its context. No cognate antigen has been identified for it. These data belong to a study of monozygotic twins with inflammatory bowel disease (dated by TCRdb to between 2019 and 2020). Concerning the study at large: A total of approximately 28 monozygotic twin pairs were included in the full study, comprising nine German pairs (four IBD-concordant, five IBD-discordant) and 19 IBD-discordant Danish pairs. Each individual had, on average, about 151 000 unique TCRalpha sequences and 181 000 unique TCRbeta sequences available for analysis. The search for disease-associated traits relied mainly on comparing, within discordant pairs, IBD patients with their genetically identical healthy co-twins. Here is what the overall study found, with its caveats: Because patients were on differing immunosuppressive treatments, the repertoires may have picked up extra background noise and inter-individual variability. IBD patients had lower TCRbeta repertoire diversity, measured by the inverse Simpson index, than their healthy co-twins. The results gave no support for a single strong signal or clonotype linked to IBD. No difference in repertoire similarity was observed between concordant and discordant twins, possibly owing to limited statistical power. The analysis was unable to tell different T cell subtypes apart. Compared with healthy twins, IBD patients had fewer clonotypes in common with other individuals, a difference most pronounced in patients showing signs of disease activity.

The germline V gene specifies MNHNS as CDR1 and SASEGT as CDR2. Including cysteine and phenylalanine, the CDR3 has 15 amino acids. No DNA was logged. The receptor library was made with 5' RACE. Preparation of each TCR library used approximately 4,000 ng of total RNA. cDNA was synthesized with SMARTScribe reverse transcriptase in eight separate reactions per sample. During cDNA synthesis, unique molecular identifiers containing a 6-nucleotide sample barcode were introduced by template switching. Amplification of TCRalpha and TCRbeta cDNA involved two nested PCRs of 16 and 9 cycles, and each PCR was followed by bead purification. Before amplification, the cDNA was both treated with uracil DNA-glycosylase and purified with the QIAquick PCR purification kit. The second PCR added Illumina TruSeq-compatible adapters along with sample-specific barcodes. TapeStation and Qubit were used to check library quality and concentration, and 5 ng of each library went into the pool. Sequencing of the pooled libraries was done on an Illumina HiSeq2500 single-index Rapid Run using custom sequencing primers and 2 x 100 bp reads. As for the authors' bioinformatics: MiGEC version 1.2.6 was used for UMI-based consensus assembly, which corrected PCR and sequencing errors. MiXCR version 2.1.1 handled V(D)J alignment, clonotype assembly and CDR3 extraction. To normalise gene usage, clonotype sharing and MAIT/NKT TCR abundance, the top 1000, 10 000 and 20 000 clonotypes in each sample were analysed. Diversity was computed as the inverse Simpson index with the vegan R package after downsampling to 27 000 UMIs. Paired Mann-Whitney U tests were applied to discordant twin pairs, with Benjamini-Hochberg correction for multiple testing. TCRdb reprocessed the reads and provides one entry for every CDR3 protein sequence; no DNA is given. V and J calls and clone size were set by TCRdb, not the authors. The sample table gives some 100,000 distinct CDR3 sequences. Together, the top ten hold around 12% of the sample.

From each donor, a roughly 2.5 ml peripheral blood sample was collected into PAXgene tubes and stored at -80 degrees C. Without any T cell sorting, total RNA was extracted from whole blood using the PAXgene blood miRNA kit on an automated QIAcube. Peripheral blood from monozygotic twin pairs concordant or discordant for inflammatory bowel disease was subjected to deep TCRalpha and TCRbeta repertoire profiling with unique molecular barcoding. For every twin pair, smoking habits were documented, and each individual was categorised as a current, former or never smoker. The rearranged segments are TRBV6-1 and TRBJ1-1; TCRdb returns TRBD1, unconfirmable since there is no DNA. The TCR was taken from a human donor with ulcerative colitis or Crohn's disease, or a healthy co-twin of an affected twin (not recorded which). The sample taken for sequencing was blood. The CDR3 amino acid sequence is: CASSGAGTENTEAFF.